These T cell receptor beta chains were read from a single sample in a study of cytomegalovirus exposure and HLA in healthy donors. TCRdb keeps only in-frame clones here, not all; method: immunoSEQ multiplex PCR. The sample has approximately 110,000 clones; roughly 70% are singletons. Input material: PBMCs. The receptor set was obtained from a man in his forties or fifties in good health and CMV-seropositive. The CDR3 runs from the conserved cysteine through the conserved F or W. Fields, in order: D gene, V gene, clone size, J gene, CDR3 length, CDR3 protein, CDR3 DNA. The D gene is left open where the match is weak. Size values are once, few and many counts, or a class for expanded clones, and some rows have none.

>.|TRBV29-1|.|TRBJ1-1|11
CSVESVGGAFF
TGCAGCGTTGAATCAGTGGGGGGAGCTTTCTTT
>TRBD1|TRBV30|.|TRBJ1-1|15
CAWSAPGQGRTEAFF
TGTGCCTGGAGTGCCCCGGGACAGGGGAGGACTGAAGCTTTCTTT
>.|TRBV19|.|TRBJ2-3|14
CASSTQAGTDTQYF
TGTGCCAGTAGTACCCAAGCGGGCACAGATACGCAGTATTTT
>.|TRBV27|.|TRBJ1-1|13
CASSLFRGTEAFF
TGTGCCAGCAGTCTGTTTAGGGGCACTGAAGCTTTCTTT
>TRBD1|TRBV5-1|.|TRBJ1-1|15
CASSNGQGAWTEAFF
TGCGCCAGCAGCAACGGACAGGGGGCTTGGACTGAAGCTTTCTTT
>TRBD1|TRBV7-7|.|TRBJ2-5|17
CASSPERGTGGAETQYF
TGTGCTAGCAGCCCAGAAAGGGGGACAGGGGGCGCAGAGACCCAGTACTTC
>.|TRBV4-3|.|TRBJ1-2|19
CASSQVNRFGDNLNYGYTF
TGCGCCAGCAGCCAAGTCAACAGATTTGGGGACAACCTTAACTATGGCTACACCTTC
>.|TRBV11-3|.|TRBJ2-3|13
CASSGESTDTQYF
TGTGCCAGCAGCGGAGAGAGCACAGATACGCAGTATTTT
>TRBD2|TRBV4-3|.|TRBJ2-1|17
CASSPLGLAGHYNEQFF
TGCGCCAGCAGCCCCTTGGGACTAGCGGGACACTACAATGAGCAGTTCTTC
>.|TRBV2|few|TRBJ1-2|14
CASSDEQPNYGYTF
TGTGCCAGCAGTGACGAACAGCCCAACTATGGCTACACCTTC
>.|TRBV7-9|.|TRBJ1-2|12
CASSPRVDGYTF
TGTGCCAGCAGCCCGAGGGTAGATGGCTACACCTTC
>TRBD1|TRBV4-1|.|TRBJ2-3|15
CASSPDRGSQDTQYF
TGCGCCAGCAGCCCGGACAGGGGGTCGCAGGATACGCAGTATTTT
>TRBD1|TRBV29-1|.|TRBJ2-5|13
CSVNDRGQETQYF
TGCAGCGTAAACGACAGGGGGCAAGAGACCCAGTACTTC
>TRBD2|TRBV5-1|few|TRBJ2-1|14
CASRPSGDYNEQFF
TGCGCCAGCAGGCCTAGCGGAGACTACAATGAGCAGTTCTTC
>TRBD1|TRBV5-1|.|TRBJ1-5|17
CASSFRHPTGTDQPQHF
TGCGCCAGCAGCTTCCGACACCCGACAGGGACCGATCAGCCCCAGCATTTT
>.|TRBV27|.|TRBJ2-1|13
CASRALGGNEQFF
TGTGCCAGCAGAGCCCTGGGGGGCAATGAGCAGTTCTTC
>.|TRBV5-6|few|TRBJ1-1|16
CASSSIVAGENTEAFF
TGTGCCAGCAGCTCGATTGTGGCGGGGGAAAACACTGAAGCTTTCTTT
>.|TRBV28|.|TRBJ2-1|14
CASSLSGAVSEQFF
TGTGCCAGCAGTTTATCGGGAGCGGTGAGTGAGCAGTTCTTC
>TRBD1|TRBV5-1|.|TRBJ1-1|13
CASSGQGYTEAFF
TGCGCCAGCTCCGGACAGGGCTACACTGAAGCTTTCTTT
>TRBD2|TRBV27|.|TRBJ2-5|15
CASSLKGLWLETQYF
TGTGCCAGCAGTTTAAAGGGACTATGGTTGGAGACCCAGTACTTC
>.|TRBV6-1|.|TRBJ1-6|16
CASSVPPRGGNSPLHF
TGTGCCAGCAGTGTACCCCCGCGAGGGGGTAATTCACCCCTCCACTTT
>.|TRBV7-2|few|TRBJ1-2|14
CASSRNQGSYGYTF
TGTGCCAGCAGTCGAAACCAGGGGAGCTATGGCTACACCTTC
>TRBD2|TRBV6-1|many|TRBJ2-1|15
CASSVASGRPNEQFF
TGTGCCAGCAGTGTAGCTAGCGGGAGACCCAATGAGCAGTTCTTC
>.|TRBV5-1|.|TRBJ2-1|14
CASSSTTLSNEQFF
TGCGCCAGCAGCTCGACGACTCTAAGCAATGAGCAGTTCTTC
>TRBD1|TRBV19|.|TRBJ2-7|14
CASSIGTGDHEQYF
TGTGCCAGTAGTATTGGGACAGGGGACCACGAGCAGTACTTC
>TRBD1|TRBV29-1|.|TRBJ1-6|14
CSVQTGGANSPLHF
TGCAGCGTCCAAACAGGGGGCGCGAATTCACCCCTCCACTTT
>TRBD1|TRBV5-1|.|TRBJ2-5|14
CASTPGTGGETQYF
TGCGCCAGCACCCCCGGGACAGGGGGGGAGACCCAGTACTTC
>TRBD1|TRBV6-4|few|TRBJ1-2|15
CASSEGTGGSYGYTF
TGTGCCAGCAGTGAAGGGACAGGGGGTAGCTATGGCTACACCTTC
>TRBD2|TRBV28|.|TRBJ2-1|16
CASRYDGLAAYNEQFF
TGTGCCAGCAGGTACGACGGACTAGCCGCGTACAATGAGCAGTTCTTC
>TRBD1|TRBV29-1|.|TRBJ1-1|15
CSVCRDRFMNTEAFF
TGCAGCGTTTGTCGGGACAGGTTCATGAACACTGAAGCTTTCTTT
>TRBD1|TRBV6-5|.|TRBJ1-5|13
CASSGTGVQPQHF
TGTGCCAGCAGTGGGACAGGGGTTCAGCCCCAGCATTTT
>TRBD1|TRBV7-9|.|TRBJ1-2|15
CASSPRTGSNYGYTF
TGTGCCAGCAGCCCCCGGACAGGAAGTAACTATGGCTACACCTTC
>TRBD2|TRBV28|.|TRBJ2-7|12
CASSLSGGEQYF
TGTGCCAGCAGTTTATCGGGGGGCGAGCAGTACTTC
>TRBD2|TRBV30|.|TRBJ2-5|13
CAWGSGNAETQYF
TGTGCCTGGGGTAGCGGGAACGCAGAGACCCAGTACTTC
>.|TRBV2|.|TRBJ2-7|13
CASREDGTYEQYF
TGTGCCAGCAGGGAGGACGGTACCTACGAGCAGTACTTC
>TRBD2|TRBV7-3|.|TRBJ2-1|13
CASSSRTSGEQFF
TGTGCCAGCAGCTCCCGGACTAGCGGGGAGCAGTTCTTC
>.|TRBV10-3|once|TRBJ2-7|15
CAISEWAKSSYEQYF
TGTGCCATCAGTGAGTGGGCTAAAAGCTCCTACGAGCAGTACTTC
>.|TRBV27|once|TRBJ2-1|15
CASISIPPRGDEQFF
TGTGCCAGCATCTCCATCCCTCCTCGAGGAGATGAGCAGTTCTTC
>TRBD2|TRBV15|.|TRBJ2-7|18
CATSRDSPASGYPVEQYF
TGTGCCACCAGCAGAGATAGCCCCGCTAGCGGGTACCCCGTCGAGCAGTACTTC
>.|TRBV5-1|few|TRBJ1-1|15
CASSSPGGLNTEAFF
TGCGCCAGCAGCTCCCCGGGGGGCTTGAACACTGAAGCTTTCTTT
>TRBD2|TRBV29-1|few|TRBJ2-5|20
CSVEGFHLGLAGGLQETQYF
TGCAGCGTTGAAGGGTTTCATCTGGGGCTAGCGGGAGGTCTACAAGAGACCCAGTACTTC
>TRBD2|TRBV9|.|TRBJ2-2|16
CASSASGRADTGELFF
TGTGCCAGCAGCGCCAGCGGGAGGGCCGACACCGGGGAGCTGTTTTTT
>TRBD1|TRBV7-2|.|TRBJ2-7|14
CASSPLRDSYEQYF
TGTGCCAGCAGCCCCCTCCGGGACAGCTACGAGCAGTACTTC
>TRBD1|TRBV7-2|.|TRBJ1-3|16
CASSLDGRQGGNTIYF
TGTGCCAGCAGCTTAGACGGTAGACAGGGGGGAAACACCATATATTTT
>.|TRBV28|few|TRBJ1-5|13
CASGGLRNQPQHF
TGTGCCAGCGGGGGACTGAGAAATCAGCCCCAGCATTTT
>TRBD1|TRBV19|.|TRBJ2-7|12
CASRDRVYEQYF
TGTGCCAGTCGGGACAGGGTCTACGAGCAGTACTTC
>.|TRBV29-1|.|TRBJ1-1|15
CSVVGAGPRNTEAFF
TGCAGCGTTGTTGGGGCGGGACCGAGGAACACTGAAGCTTTCTTT
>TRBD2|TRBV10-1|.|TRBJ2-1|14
CATALGGRSNEQFF
TGCGCCACCGCTCTGGGCGGGAGGTCGAATGAGCAGTTCTTC
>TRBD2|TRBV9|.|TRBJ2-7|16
CASSVSHSGIAYEQYF
TGTGCCAGCAGCGTCTCACATAGCGGGATAGCCTACGAGCAGTACTTC
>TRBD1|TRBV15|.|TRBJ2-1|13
CATSRTGGSEQFF
TGTGCCACCAGCAGGACAGGGGGCTCTGAGCAGTTCTTC
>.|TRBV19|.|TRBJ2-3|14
CASSIQGLTDTQYF
TGTGCCAGTAGTATACAGGGGCTCACAGATACGCAGTATTTT
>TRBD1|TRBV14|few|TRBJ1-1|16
CASSQYGQGAFTEAFF
TGTGCCAGCAGCCAATATGGACAGGGGGCTTTCACTGAAGCTTTCTTT
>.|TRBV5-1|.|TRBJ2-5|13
CASSQGQQETQYF
TGCGCCAGCAGCCAAGGACAGCAAGAGACCCAGTACTTC